This passage covers 21 T cell receptor beta chains from one sample sequenced in a study of cytomegalovirus exposure and HLA in healthy donors. PCR employed 60 Vbeta and 13 Jbeta primers. Repertoires were generated with immunoSEQ multiplex PCR, while TCRdb's copy carries only in-frame clones and drops some. The sample lists some 140,000 clones; around 81% were seen once. The sequencing sample was made of PBMCs. Receptors originate from a woman in her thirties or forties in good health and CMV-seropositive.

The rearrangement uses TRBV2 and TRBJ2-3, with 8 bases aligning to TRBD1. The germline gives CDR1 SNHLY, CDR2 FYNNEI. The CDR3 contains 13 residues. The V gene end was trimmed by 4 bases and the J gene end by 3 bases; junction bases not matched to a gene: 0. CDR3 sequence reads: CASSGQGTDTQYF. The CDR3 region has the DNA TGTGCCAGCAGTGGACAGGGGACAGATACGCAGTATTTT.

This clone showed up just a few times. The V and J genes are TRBV6-5 and TRBJ2-2, with TRBD2 identical over 8 bases. J gave up 3 bases and V 6 bases, and 3 bases lay outside the gene matches. CDR1 is MNHEY, CDR2 SVGAGI, per germline. The CDR3 extends over 14 amino acids. The CDR3 DNA is TGTGCCAGCAGACGACTAGCGTACACCGGGGAGCTGTTTTTT. Its translation: CASRRLAYTGELFF.

This chain joins TRBV28 and TRBJ2-1, with TRBD2 as a possible D gene (5 bases). V was cut by 3 bases and J by 2 bases, with 14 bases left in between. This CDR3 is built from 16 residues. The germline V gene has CDR1 MDHEN and CDR2 SYDVKM. The CDR3 protein is CASSFRGKSTYNEQFF. The CDR3 nucleotides read TGTGCCAGCAGTTTCCGGGGTAAATCTACCTACAATGAGCAGTTCTTC.

The chain is built from TRBV7-9 and TRBJ2-7, with TRBD2 matching over 9 bases. Germline-derived CDR1 and CDR2 are SEHNR and FQNEAQ (reference sequence). CDR3 size: 15 residues. V lost 5 bases to trimming and J lost 2 bases; unmatched junction nucleotides: 7. The CDR3 nucleotides read TGTGCCAGCAGCGCCTCACTAGCGGGTCCCTACGAGCAGTACTTC. It encodes CASSASLAGPYEQYF.

The chain employs TRBV15 and TRBJ1-5; TRBD1 matches 9 bases. V shed 3 bases, J shed 6 bases, and the junction held 6 bases outside the gene matches. Germline V gene sequence: CDR1 LNHNV, CDR2 YYDKDF (reference sequence). This CDR3 is 15 amino acids long. CDR3 in DNA: TGTGCCACCAGCAGGGACAGGGGAACGCGTCAGCCCCAGCATTTT. Encoded protein: CATSRDRGTRQPQHF.

The CDR3 DNA sequence: TGTGCCAGCAGCTTAGAACAGGGTGGAGAGACCCAGTACTTC. Its translation: CASSLEQGGETQYF. The chain recombines TRBV7-8 with TRBJ2-5, with TRBD1 as a possible D gene (6 bases). Germline CDR1 SGHVS, CDR2 FQNEAQ. The V end lost 1 base, the J end lost 4 bases, and 10 bases lay between the germline ends. This CDR3 is built from 14 residues.

The CDR3 protein is CASSPGVAGAYEQYF. CDR3 sequence (DNA): TGTGCCAGCTCACCCGGGGTAGCGGGGGCCTACGAGCAGTACTTC. The rearrangement joins TRBV18 to TRBJ2-7; 9 nucleotides align to TRBD2. The length of the CDR3 is 15 residues. V shed 3 bases, J shed 2 bases, and the junction held 5 bases outside the gene matches. The V gene's germline CDR1 is KGHSH and CDR2 LQKENI.

The chain links TRBV30 to TRBJ2-7; possibly TRBD1 or TRBD2 for D (9 bases each). The germline V and J ends were trimmed by 8 bases and 2 bases, with 22 bases remaining between them. CDR1 GTSNPN and CDR2 SVGIG come from the germline V gene (reference sequence). This CDR3 comprises 15 residues. Here the CDR3 reads CAGTGMGLAPYEQYF. CDR3 DNA: TGTGCCGGGACAGGGATGGGACTAGCCCCCTACGAGCAGTACTTC.

CDR3 sequence (DNA): TGTGCCAGCAGCTTAGATCAATCCCAGCCCCAGCATTTT. The encoded protein is CASSLDQSQPQHF. The chain couples TRBV11-2 to TRBJ1-5; no firm D call. V was shortened by 0 bases and J by 7 bases, with 7 bases between the two germline ends. The CDR3 is 13 residues long. The germline V gene encodes CDR1 SGHAT and CDR2 FQNNGV. Full variable domain (outside the CDR3, taken from reference TRBV11-2 and TRBJ1-5): EAGVAQSPRYKIIEKRQSVAFWCNPISGHATLYWYQQILGQGPKLLIQFQNNGVVDDSQLPKDRFSAERLKGVDSTLKIQPAKLEDSAVYLCASSLDQSQPQHFGDGTRLSIL.

V usage is TRBV29-1 and J usage is TRBJ1-1, with D perhaps TRBD1 (5 bases). The CDR3 is 12 amino acids. Germline CDR1 is SQVTM and CDR2 is ANQGSEA. Trimming took 4 bases from V and 4 from J, leaving 10 bases between them. CDR3 region: CSVVVGVTEAFF. CDR3 DNA sequence: TGCAGCGTTGTAGTAGGGGTCACTGAAGCTTTCTTT.

This clone showed up just a few times. This sequence joins TRBV10-2 and TRBJ2-1, with D possibly TRBD2 on 6 matching bases. Germline V gives CDR1 WSHSY, CDR2 SAAADI. Trimming cost V 6 bases and J 9 bases, with 18 bases left between them. This CDR3 is built from 14 residues. The CDR3 DNA reads TGCGCCAGCAGGGGGGGACTTAGCCGGGCTGAGCAGTTCTTC. This translates into CASRGGLSRAEQFF.

The chain joins TRBV7-2 to TRBJ2-3, with a weak D call TRBD2 (5 bases). The germline CDR1 and CDR2 sequences are SGHTA and FQGNSA. Between the trimmed V and J ends, which lost 5 bases and 6 bases, there was a span of 9 bases. The CDR3 covers 12 residues. CDR3 region: CASSTSSDTQYF. CDR3 nucleotides: TGTGCCAGCAGCACATCTAGCGATACGCAGTATTTT.

The chain has TRBV4-1 and TRBJ2-7, with a weak D call TRBD2 (6 bases). The CDR3 consists of 16 residues. Trimming shortened V by 0 bases and J by 2 bases, and 14 bases separated the two germline ends. Germline V gives CDR1 MGHRA, CDR2 YSYEKL. Here the CDR3 reads CASSQDLGGTPYEQYF. DNA for the CDR3: TGCGCCAGCAGCCAAGATCTAGGCGGGACCCCCTACGAGCAGTACTTC.

J is TRBJ1-2 and V is TRBV7-2, with 8 bases aligning to TRBD1. The germline V gene encodes CDR1 SGHTA and CDR2 FQGNSA. This CDR3 has 16 residues. Trimming at V came to 5 bases and at J to 0 bases, leaving 8 bases not matched to a gene. The CDR3 protein is CASSLGDRRANYGYTF. CDR3 coding DNA: TGTGCCAGCAGCCTAGGGGACAGGAGAGCTAACTATGGCTACACCTTC.

This rearrangement joins TRBV27 to TRBJ1-1, with D perhaps matching TRBD1 (6 bases). The length of the CDR3 is 14 residues. Between the trimmed V and J ends, which lost 6 bases and 1 base, there was a span of 12 bases. Germline V gene data show CDR1 as MNHEY and CDR2 as SMNVEV (reference sequence). The CDR3 DNA reads as TGTGCCAGCAGGCTCCGGGGGGCGAACACTGAAGCTTTCTTT. Its translation is CASRLRGANTEAFF.

The chain employs TRBV6-6 and TRBJ1-1; TRBD1 matches at 7 bases. Trimming removed 6 bases from V and 3 bases from J; junction bases left unmatched: 10. The CDR3 is 15 residues long. The germline V gene has CDR1 MNHNY and CDR2 SVGAGI (reference sequence). The CDR3 nucleotides are TGTGCCAGCAGCGGGACAGCCACGGAGGACACTGAAGCTTTCTTT. It translates to CASSGTATEDTEAFF.

V gene TRBV7-9 combines with J gene TRBJ1-1; D is undetermined. Germline CDR1 SEHNR, CDR2 FQNEAQ (reference sequence). The length of the CDR3 is 15 residues. Trimming shortened V by 4 bases and J by 4 bases, and 16 bases separated the two germline ends. The CDR3 bases are TGTGCCAGCAGCTCGTCCGGCTTCTCGGGCACTGAAGCTTTCTTT. The encoded protein is CASSSSGFSGTEAFF.

The chain couples TRBV19 to TRBJ1-5; 7 bases line up with TRBD1. The ends lost 6 bases at V and 0 bases at J; junction bases unmatched: 5. The germline gives CDR1 LNHDA, CDR2 SQIVND (reference sequence). This CDR3 comprises 15 residues. The CDR3 DNA reads TGTGCCAGTAGGCAGGACAGGTCTAGCAATCAGCCCCAGCATTTT. Translated: CASRQDRSSNQPQHF.

This clone came up a few times. The chain uses TRBV6-1 and TRBJ1-2, with 7 bases lining up with TRBD1. Germline CDR1 is MNHNS and CDR2 is SASEGT. The CDR3 contains 16 residues. V gave up 1 base and J gave up 4 bases; unmatched junction bases: 9. The CDR3 loop is CASSEGPRDSLYGYTF. CDR3 in DNA: TGTGCCAGCAGTGAAGGACCACGGGACAGTCTCTATGGCTACACCTTC.

The V call is TRBV18, the J call TRBJ2-2; D remains unclear. CDR1 KGHSH and CDR2 LQKENI come from the germline V gene. With 0 bases removed from V and 6 bases from J, the gap between germline ends came to 2 bases. This CDR3 region has 12 residues. Here the CDR3 DNA reads TGTGCCAGCTCACCACCCGCCGGGGAGCTGTTTTTT. Protein: CASSPPAGELFF.

The rearrangement joins TRBV14 to TRBJ2-7, with a weak D call TRBD1 (5 bases). The ends were cut back, 3 bases at V and 5 bases at J, with 17 bases in the middle. Per the germline V gene, CDR1 is SGHDN and CDR2 is FVKESK. This CDR3 has 15 residues. The DNA of the CDR3 is TGTGCCAGCAGCCACCCGACAGAATTCCTAAACGAGCAGTACTTC. Its translation is CASSHPTEFLNEQYF. Complete variable domain (other parts from reference TRBV14 and TRBJ2-7): EAGVTQFPSHSVIEKGQTVTLRCDPISGHDNLYWYRRVMGKEIKFLLHFVKESKQDESGMPNNRFLAERTGGTYSTLKVQPAELEDSGVYFCASSHPTEFLNEQYFGPGTRLTVT.